This T cell receptor beta chain was sequenced for a study of cytomegalovirus exposure and HLA in healthy donors. 13 Jbeta primers and 60 Vbeta primers were used for the PCR. The method was immunoSEQ multiplex PCR; TCRdb's version includes in-frame clones alone and lacks a portion of them. The table has about 200,000 clones, 70% to 90% seen once. The CDR3 has 16 amino acids. Trimming shortened V by 11 bases and J by 1 base, and 24 bases separated the two germline ends. The gene calls are TRBV23-1 and TRBJ2-7, with D maybe TRBD2 (6 bases). TRBV23-1 is annotated as an ORF whose role is uncertain. The sequenced material came from PBMCs. The clonotype comes from a man aged 30-40 years in good health and CMV-seronegative. The CDR3 DNA reads TGCGCCCGGGCCCGGGGCAAGCGGGTCCCGTCCTACGAGCAGTACTTC. It codes for CARARGKRVPSYEQYF.